These T cell receptor beta chains were read from a single sample in a study of blood T cell repertoires in COVID-19. The assay was immunoSEQ multiplex PCR, and TCRdb's table has in-frame clones only and misses some. In the table there are about 150,000 clones, 85% to 90% of which are singletons. The sample was peripheral blood. These receptors originate from a woman aged 40 to 50 with acute or convalescent COVID-19. The CDR3 runs from the conserved cysteine through the conserved F or W. The order of the fields is J gene, V gene, clone size, D gene, CDR3 protein, CDR3 DNA. The D gene is left open where the match is weak. Size is stated for part of the rows, as once, few or many counts, or as a class when the clone is expanded.

>TRBJ2-3|TRBV6-1|.|.
CASSEAGPKMDTQYF
TGTGCCAGCAGTGAAGCGGGCCCCAAAATGGATACGCAGTATTTT
>TRBJ1-2|TRBV7-9|.|TRBD1
CASSPPGQQTIYGYTF
TGTGCCAGCAGCCCACCGGGACAGCAAACCATCTATGGCTACACCTTC
>TRBJ2-5|TRBV11-2|.|.
CASSLAETQYF
TGTGCCAGCAGCTTAGCTGAGACCCAGTACTTC
>TRBJ2-3|TRBV9|.|.
CASSERGGIVDTQYF
TGTGCCAGCAGCGAACGTGGCGGGATCGTAGATACGCAGTATTTT
>TRBJ1-6|TRBV6-5|once|.
CASSRQNSPLHF
TGTGCCAGCAGTAGACAGAATTCACCCCTCCACTTT
>TRBJ2-2|TRBV11-1|.|TRBD1
CASSRGTGGDTGELFF
TGTGCCAGCAGCCGCGGGACAGGGGGTGACACCGGGGAGCTGTTTTTT
>TRBJ2-7|TRBV10-3|.|.
CASSRGSPEQYF
TGTGCTTCCTCTCGGGGGAGCCCCGAGCAGTACTTC
>TRBJ2-7|TRBV7-8|.|TRBD2
CASSNLGLAGVYF
TGTGCCAGCAGCAACCTTGGACTAGCGGGGGTGTACTTC
>TRBJ2-2|TRBV10-1|.|.
CASSARHGGELFF
TGCGCCAGCAGCGCGCGCCATGGTGGGGAGCTGTTTTTT
>TRBJ2-7|TRBV24-1|.|TRBD1
CATSDPGTGTYEQYF
TGTGCCACCAGTGACCCCGGGACAGGGACCTACGAGCAGTACTTC
>TRBJ1-3|TRBV30|.|.
CAWSREVGNTIYF
TGTGCCTGGAGCAGGGAAGTAGGAAACACCATATATTTT
>TRBJ2-7|TRBV12-5|.|TRBD1
CASAVDRDVYEQYF
TGTGCTAGTGCCGTGGACAGGGATGTCTACGAGCAGTACTTC
>TRBJ1-6|TRBV6-5|.|.
CASSSGVQWPSPLHF
TGTGCCAGCAGTTCAGGGGTTCAGTGGCCTTCACCCCTCCACTTT
>TRBJ2-1|TRBV27|once|TRBD2
CASSLWTSGSYNEQFF
TGTGCCAGCAGTTTATGGACTAGCGGTTCCTACAATGAGCAGTTCTTC
>TRBJ1-3|TRBV9|.|.
CASSVEQTRSGEAGNTIYF
TGTGCCAGCAGCGTAGAACAGACAAGAAGCGGGGAGGCGGGAAACACCATATATTTT
>TRBJ2-4|TRBV19|once|TRBD1
CASSGQGAQAKNIQYF
TGTGCCAGTAGCGGACAGGGGGCTCAAGCCAAAAACATTCAGTACTTC
>TRBJ2-7|TRBV7-8|.|.
CASSLPGTYEQYF
TGTGCCAGCAGCTTACCGGGGACCTACGAGCAGTACTTC
>TRBJ1-1|TRBV7-3|.|.
CASSFSHSNSEAFF
TGTGCCAGCAGCTTTTCCCACAGCAACTCTGAAGCTTTCTTT
>TRBJ1-1|TRBV7-8|.|TRBD1
CASSLEVRGTGSMNTEAFF
TGTGCCAGCAGCTTAGAGGTTAGAGGGACAGGGTCAATGAACACTGAAGCTTTCTTT
>TRBJ2-1|TRBV19|.|.
CASSLVDWQTDNEQFF
TGTGCCAGTAGTTTGGTGGACTGGCAAACTGACAATGAGCAGTTCTTC
>TRBJ1-4|TRBV2|.|TRBD1
CASNPDRGEKLFF
TGTGCCAGCAACCCGGACAGGGGAGAAAAACTGTTTTTT
>TRBJ2-7|TRBV9|.|TRBD2
CASSVVAGGHEQYF
TGTGCCAGCAGCGTAGTAGCGGGAGGGCACGAGCAGTACTTC
>TRBJ1-6|TRBV19|.|TRBD1
CASNTGDSPLHF
TGTGCCTCCAATACAGGGGATTCACCCCTCCACTTT
>TRBJ1-5|TRBV9|once|.
CASSVEAGFNQPQHF
TGTGCCAGCAGCGTAGAAGCAGGGTTCAATCAGCCCCAGCATTTT
>TRBJ2-7|TRBV28|.|.
CASSPTRGGIYEQYF
TGTGCCAGCAGCCCAACTCGAGGAGGGATCTACGAGCAGTACTTC
>TRBJ2-2|TRBV3-1/TRBV3-2|.|TRBD1
CASSPSLGQGINTGELFF
TGTGCCAGCAGCCCTTCACTGGGACAGGGGATTAACACCGGGGAGCTGTTTTTT
>TRBJ1-2|TRBV3-1/TRBV3-2|.|TRBD1
CASSQDSTGGFIYGYTF
TGTGCCAGCAGCCAGGATTCGACAGGGGGCTTCATCTATGGCTACACCTTC
>TRBJ2-7|TRBV10-2|.|TRBD1
CASNIGRGPYEQYF
TGCGCCAGCAACATAGGCAGGGGGCCCTACGAGCAGTACTTC
>TRBJ2-7|TRBV25-1|.|.
CASSGPTGIYEQYF
TGTGCCAGCAGTGGCCCCACAGGTATCTACGAGCAGTACTTC